These T cell receptor beta chains were read from a single sample in a study of T cells in Graves' hyperthyroidism and ophthalmopathy. TCRdb analysed the multiplex PCR reads with MiXCR anew, one entry per CDR3 protein. The sample yields fewer than 900,000 distinct CDR3 sequences, about 16% seen once. Sequenced material: blood. These receptors were collected from a young man with Graves' hyperthyroidism. Each CDR3 is given with its conserved first and last residue. D genes are given only for firm matches. Part of the rows lack a size; the others show once, few, many or a class for expanded clones.

TRBV3-1	-	TRBJ1-3	17	many	CASSQDRDIHSGNTIYF	TGTGCCAGCAGCCAAGATAGAGACATACACTCTGGAAACACCATATATTTT
TRBV12-3/TRBV12-4	-	TRBJ1-1	13	many	CASSPRRATEAFF	TGTGCCAGCAGTCCGAGGCGGGCAACTGAAGCTTTCTTT
TRBV5-6	-	TRBJ2-7	14	-	CASSLEGWIYEQYF	TGTGCCAGCAGCTTGGAAGGCTGGATCTACGAGCAGTACTTC
TRBV20-1	-	TRBJ1-5	14	many	CSASEGWGNQPQHF	TGCAGTGCTTCAGAGGGTTGGGGCAATCAGCCCCAGCATTTT
TRBV29-1	-	TRBJ2-1	16	few	CSVEINGQGLNNEQFF	TGCAGCGTTGAAATCAATGGGCAGGGGTTAAACAATGAGCAGTTCTTC
TRBV28	-	TRBJ1-1	12	many	CASSFRNTEAFF	TGTGCCAGCAGTTTCCGGAACACTGAAGCTTTCTTT
TRBV5-5	TRBD1	TRBJ1-6	15	-	CASSSPGQHNSPLHF	TGTGCCAGCAGCTCACCGGGACAGCATAATTCACCCCTCCACTTT
TRBV7-8	-	TRBJ2-5	15	many	CASSLVRTAQETQYF	TGTGCCAGCAGCTTAGTAAGGACGGCACAAGAGACCCAGTACTTC
TRBV5-1	-	TRBJ2-1	15	few	CATTTGPSSYNEQFF	TGCGCCACTACGACGGGGCCGAGCTCCTACAATGAGCAGTTCTTC
TRBV25-1	-	TRBJ1-1	13	-	CASSDSLGAGAFF	TGTGCCAGCAGTGATAGTCTCGGGGCCGGAGCTTTCTTT
TRBV28	-	TRBJ1-1	11	many	CASLGRTEAFF	TGTGCCAGCCTTGGCCGAACTGAAGCTTTCTTT
TRBV20-1	-	TRBJ2-7	15	once	CSARDRRGTYNEQYF	TGCAGTGCTAGAGATCGGAGGGGGACCTACAATGAGCAGTACTTC
TRBV12-3/TRBV12-4	-	TRBJ1-6	15	few	CASRRWIFDNSPLHF	TGTGCCAGCAGGCGGTGGATTTTCGATAATTCACCCCTCCACTTT
TRBV10-3	-	TRBJ2-2	15	-	CAISEDRSNTGELFF	TGTGCCATCAGTGAGGACAGATCGAACACCGGGGAGCTGTTTTTT
TRBV11-2	-	TRBJ2-3	17	-	CASSQARDTSNTDTQYF	TGTGCCAGCAGCCAAGCCCGGGACACGTCTAACACAGATACGCAGTATTTT
TRBV24-1	TRBD1	TRBJ2-7	16	many	CATSDPGTGGRYEQYF	TGTGCCACCAGTGACCCCGGGACAGGGGGCCGCTACGAGCAGTACTTC
TRBV12-3/TRBV12-4	TRBD2	TRBJ2-7	15	few	CASSFHPGGAYEQYF	TGTGCCAGCAGTTTCCACCCGGGAGGGGCCTACGAGCAGTACTTC
TRBV4-2	TRBD2	TRBJ2-1	16	-	CASSQGTGLAYNEQFF	TGTGCCAGCAGCCAAGGGACGGGACTAGCCTACAATGAGCAGTTCTTC
TRBV7-9	-	TRBJ2-7	15	-	CASSLTVRDIHEQYF	TGTGCCAGCAGCTTGACAGTACGCGATATCCACGAGCAGTACTTC
TRBV28	TRBD1	TRBJ2-3	15	-	CASSLGTGDSDTQYF	TGTGCCAGCAGTTTAGGGACAGGGGATTCAGATACGCAGTATTTT
TRBV9	TRBD2	TRBJ2-3	16	-	CASSVEGGRGADTQYF	TGTGCCAGCAGCGTAGAGGGCGGGAGAGGGGCAGATACGCAGTATTTT
TRBV20-1	-	TRBJ2-3	12	-	CSASGSPGTQYF	TGCAGTGCTAGCGGGAGTCCGGGTACGCAGTATTTT